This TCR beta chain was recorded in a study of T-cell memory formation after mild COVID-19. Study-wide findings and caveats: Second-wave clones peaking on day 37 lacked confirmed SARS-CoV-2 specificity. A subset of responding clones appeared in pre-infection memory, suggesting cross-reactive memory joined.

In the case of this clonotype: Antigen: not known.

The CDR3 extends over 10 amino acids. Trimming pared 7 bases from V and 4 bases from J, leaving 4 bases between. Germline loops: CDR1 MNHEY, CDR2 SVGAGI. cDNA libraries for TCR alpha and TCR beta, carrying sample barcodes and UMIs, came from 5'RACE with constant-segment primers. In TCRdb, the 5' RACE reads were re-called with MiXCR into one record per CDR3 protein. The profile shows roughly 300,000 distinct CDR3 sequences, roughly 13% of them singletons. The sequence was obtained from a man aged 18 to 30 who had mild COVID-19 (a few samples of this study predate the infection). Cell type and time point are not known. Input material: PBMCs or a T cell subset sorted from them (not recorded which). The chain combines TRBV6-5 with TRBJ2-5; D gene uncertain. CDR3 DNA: TGTGCCAGCACCGGAGAGACCCAGTACTTC. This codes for CASTGETQYF.